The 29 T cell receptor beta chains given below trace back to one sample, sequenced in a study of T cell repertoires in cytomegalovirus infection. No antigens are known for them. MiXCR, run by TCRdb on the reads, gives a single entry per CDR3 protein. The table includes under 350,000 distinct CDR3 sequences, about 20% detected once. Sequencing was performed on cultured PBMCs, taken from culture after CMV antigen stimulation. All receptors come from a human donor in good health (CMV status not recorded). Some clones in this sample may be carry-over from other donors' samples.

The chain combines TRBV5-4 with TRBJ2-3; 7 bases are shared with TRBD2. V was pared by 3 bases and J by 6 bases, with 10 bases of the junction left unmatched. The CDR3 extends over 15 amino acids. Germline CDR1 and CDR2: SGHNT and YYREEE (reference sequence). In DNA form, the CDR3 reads TGTGCCAGCAGCTCCAAGGGGCGGGAGCCCGATACGCAGTATTTT. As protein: CASSSKGREPDTQYF.

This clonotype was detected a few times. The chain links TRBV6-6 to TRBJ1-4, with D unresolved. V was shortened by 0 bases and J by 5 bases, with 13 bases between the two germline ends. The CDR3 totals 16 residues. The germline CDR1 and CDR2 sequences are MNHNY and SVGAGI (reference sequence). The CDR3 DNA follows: TGTGCCAGCAGTTACTCTGGGCCAGTCGTGAATGAAAAACTGTTTTTT. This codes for CASSYSGPVVNEKLFF.

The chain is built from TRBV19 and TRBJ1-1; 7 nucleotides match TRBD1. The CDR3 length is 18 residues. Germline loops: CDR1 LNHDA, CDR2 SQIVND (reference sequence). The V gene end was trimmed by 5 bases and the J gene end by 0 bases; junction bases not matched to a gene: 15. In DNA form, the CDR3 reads TGTGCCAGTAGTCGGATGAGACAGGGAAGAATTATGAACACTGAAGCTTTCTTT. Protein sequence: CASSRMRQGRIMNTEAFF. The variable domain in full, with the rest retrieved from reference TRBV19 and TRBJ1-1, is DGGITQSPKYLFRKEGQNVTLSCEQNLNHDAMYWYRQDPGQGLRLIYYSQIVNDFQKGDIAEGYSVSREKKESFPLTVTSAQKNPTAFYLCASSRMRQGRIMNTEAFFGQGTRLTVV.

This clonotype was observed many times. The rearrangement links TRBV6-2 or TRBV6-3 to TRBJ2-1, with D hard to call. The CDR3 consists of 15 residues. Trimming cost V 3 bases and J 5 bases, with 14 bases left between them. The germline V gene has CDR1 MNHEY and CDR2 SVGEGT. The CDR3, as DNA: TGTGCCAGCAGTTATCGATTGGACGGACACAATGAGCAGTTCTTC. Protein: CASSYRLDGHNEQFF.

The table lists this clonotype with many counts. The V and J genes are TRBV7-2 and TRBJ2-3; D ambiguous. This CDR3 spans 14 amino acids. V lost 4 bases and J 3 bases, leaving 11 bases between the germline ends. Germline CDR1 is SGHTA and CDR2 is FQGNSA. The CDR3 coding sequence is TGTGCCAGCAGCTCAGGACGTCGAACAGATACGCAGTATTTT. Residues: CASSSGRRTDTQYF.

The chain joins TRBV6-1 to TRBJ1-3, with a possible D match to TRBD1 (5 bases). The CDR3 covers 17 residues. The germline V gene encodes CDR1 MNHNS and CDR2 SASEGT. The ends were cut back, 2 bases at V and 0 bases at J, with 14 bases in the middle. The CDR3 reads CASSEFGGTRSGNTIYF. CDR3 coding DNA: TGTGCCAGCAGTGAATTTGGGGGGACTCGCTCTGGAAACACCATATATTTT.

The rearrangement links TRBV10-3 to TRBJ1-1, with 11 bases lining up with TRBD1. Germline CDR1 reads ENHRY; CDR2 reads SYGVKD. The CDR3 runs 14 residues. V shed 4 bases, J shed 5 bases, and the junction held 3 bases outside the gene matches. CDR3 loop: CAISARDRGTEAFF. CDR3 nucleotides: TGTGCCATCAGTGCCCGGGACAGGGGGACTGAAGCTTTCTTT.

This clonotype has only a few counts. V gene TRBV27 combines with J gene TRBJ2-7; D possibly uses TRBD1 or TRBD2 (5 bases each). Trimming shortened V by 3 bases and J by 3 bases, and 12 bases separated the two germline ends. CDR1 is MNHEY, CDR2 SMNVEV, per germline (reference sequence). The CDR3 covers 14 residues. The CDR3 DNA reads TGTGCCAGCAGTTTCCCCGGGGCAGTCTACGAGCAGTACTTC. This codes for CASSFPGAVYEQYF.

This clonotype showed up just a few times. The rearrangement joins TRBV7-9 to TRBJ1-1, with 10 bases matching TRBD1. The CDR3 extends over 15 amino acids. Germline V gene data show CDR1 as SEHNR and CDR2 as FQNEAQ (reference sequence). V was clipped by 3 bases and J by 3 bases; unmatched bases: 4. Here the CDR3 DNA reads TGTGCCAGCAGCTTTCTAGGACAGGGGGACACTGAAGCTTTCTTT. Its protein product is CASSFLGQGDTEAFF.

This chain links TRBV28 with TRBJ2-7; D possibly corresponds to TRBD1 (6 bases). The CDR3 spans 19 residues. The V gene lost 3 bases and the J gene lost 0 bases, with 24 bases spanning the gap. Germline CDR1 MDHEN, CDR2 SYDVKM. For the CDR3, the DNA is TGTGCCAGCAGTTTGTTGATAGGGGGAGCGGCCTTGAGCTCCTACGAGCAGTACTTC. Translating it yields CASSLLIGGAALSSYEQYF.

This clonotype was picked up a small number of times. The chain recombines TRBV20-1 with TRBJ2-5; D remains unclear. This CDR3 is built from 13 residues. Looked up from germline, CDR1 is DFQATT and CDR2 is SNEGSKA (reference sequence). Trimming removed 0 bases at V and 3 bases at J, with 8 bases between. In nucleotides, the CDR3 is TGCAGTGCTAGAGATTGGGTGGAAGAGACCCAGTACTTC. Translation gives CSARDWVEETQYF.

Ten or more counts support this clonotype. CDR3 in amino acids: CASRRDYWSETQYF. The CDR3 DNA is TGTGCCAGCAGACGGGACTATTGGTCTGAGACCCAGTACTTC. This sequence joins TRBV7-9 and TRBJ2-5, with TRBD2 matching 7 bases. This CDR3 has 14 amino acids. The J segment lost 5 bases and the V segment lost 6 bases, leaving 9 bases of the junction unmatched. Germline CDR1 and CDR2: SEHNR and FQNEAQ (reference sequence).

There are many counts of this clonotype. CDR3 nucleotides: TGTGCCAGCAGCACCCCAGGGGGGGGGGCCAGGAATGAGCAGTTCTTC. Protein product: CASSTPGGGARNEQFF. The genes are TRBV7-2 and TRBJ2-1; the D gene could be TRBD1 or TRBD2 (7 bases each). Trimming removed 5 bases at V and 7 bases at J, with 21 bases between. CDR3 size: 16 residues. Per germline, CDR1 SGHTA and CDR2 FQGNSA.

The DNA of the CDR3 is TGCGCCAGCAGCCAAGATCTGGACAGACCCACAGATACGCAGTATTTT. This translates into CASSQDLDRPTDTQYF. This chain connects TRBV4-1 to TRBJ2-3, with D perhaps matching TRBD1 (6 bases). From germline, CDR1 is MGHRA and CDR2 YSYEKL. The CDR3 is 16 amino acids. V dropped 0 bases and J dropped 2 bases, with 12 bases sitting between them.

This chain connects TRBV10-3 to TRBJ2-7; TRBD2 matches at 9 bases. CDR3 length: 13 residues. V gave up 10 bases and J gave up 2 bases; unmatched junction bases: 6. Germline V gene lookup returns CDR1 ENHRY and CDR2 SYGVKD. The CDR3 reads CATSTSGTYEQYF. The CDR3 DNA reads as TGTGCCACCTCGACTAGCGGCACCTACGAGCAGTACTTC.

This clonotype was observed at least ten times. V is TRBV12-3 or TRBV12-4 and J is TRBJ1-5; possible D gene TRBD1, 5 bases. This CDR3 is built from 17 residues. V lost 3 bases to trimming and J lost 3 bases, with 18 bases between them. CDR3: CASSFGPGRLTNQPQHF. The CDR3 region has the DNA TGTGCCAGCAGTTTTGGGCCGGGACGGCTAACCAATCAGCCCCAGCATTTT.

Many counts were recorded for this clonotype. The CDR3 spells CASSLASAGDSPLHF. CDR3 nucleotide sequence: TGTGCCAGCAGCTTAGCGTCGGCAGGTGATTCACCCCTCCACTTT. The J gene is TRBJ1-6, the V gene TRBV7-2; D remains unclear. The CDR3 consists of 15 residues. Germline V gene data show CDR1 as SGHTA and CDR2 as FQGNSA. Trimming took off 0 bases at V and 8 bases at J, with 11 bases between the two ends.

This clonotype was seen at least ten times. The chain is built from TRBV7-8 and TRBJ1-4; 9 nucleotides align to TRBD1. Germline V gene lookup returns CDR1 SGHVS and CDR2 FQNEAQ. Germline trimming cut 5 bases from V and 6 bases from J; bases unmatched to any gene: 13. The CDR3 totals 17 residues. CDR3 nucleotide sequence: TGTGCCAGCAGCCGTTCCCCCACGACAGGGGGTTATGAAAAACTGTTTTTT. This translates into CASSRSPTTGGYEKLFF.

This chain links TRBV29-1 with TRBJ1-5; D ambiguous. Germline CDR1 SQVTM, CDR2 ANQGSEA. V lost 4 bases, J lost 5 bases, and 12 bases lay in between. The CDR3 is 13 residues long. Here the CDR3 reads CSVVAGLDQPQHF. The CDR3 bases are TGCAGCGTTGTTGCAGGACTAGATCAGCCCCAGCATTTT.

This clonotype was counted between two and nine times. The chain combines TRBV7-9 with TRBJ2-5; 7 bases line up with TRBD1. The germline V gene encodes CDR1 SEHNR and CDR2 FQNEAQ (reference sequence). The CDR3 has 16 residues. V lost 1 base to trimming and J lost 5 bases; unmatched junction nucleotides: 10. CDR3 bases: TGTGCCAGCAGCTTAGGACGGGACAGCGAACGGGAGACCCAGTACTTC. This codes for CASSLGRDSERETQYF.

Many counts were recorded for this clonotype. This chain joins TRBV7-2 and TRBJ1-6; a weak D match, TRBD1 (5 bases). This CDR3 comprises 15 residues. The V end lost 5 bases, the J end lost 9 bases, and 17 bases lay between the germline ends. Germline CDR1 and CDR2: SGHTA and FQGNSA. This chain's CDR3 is CASSRDGGSVSPLHF. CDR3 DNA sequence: TGTGCCAGCAGCCGAGACGGGGGTTCAGTTTCACCCCTCCACTTT. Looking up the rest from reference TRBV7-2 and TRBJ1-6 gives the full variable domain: GAGVSQSPSNKVTEKGKDVELRCDPISGHTALYWYRQSLGQGLEFLIYFQGNSAPDKSGLPSDRFSAERTGGSVSTLTIQRTQQEDSAVYLCASSRDGGSVSPLHFGNGTRLTVT.

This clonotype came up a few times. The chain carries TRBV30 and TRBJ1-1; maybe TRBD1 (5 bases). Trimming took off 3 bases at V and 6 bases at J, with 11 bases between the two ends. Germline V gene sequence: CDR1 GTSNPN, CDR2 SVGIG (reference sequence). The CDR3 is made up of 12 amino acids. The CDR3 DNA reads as TGTGCCTGGAGGAGGCGGGGGGCTGAAGCTTTCTTT. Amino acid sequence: CAWRRRGAEAFF.

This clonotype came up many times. CDR3 loop: CASSPGQGLFDEQYF. CDR3 sequence (DNA): TGTGCCAGCAGCCCCGGACAGGGGCTCTTTGACGAGCAGTACTTC. The genes are TRBV7-6 and TRBJ2-7; 9 nucleotides line up with TRBD1. Germline trimming cut 5 bases from V and 5 bases from J; bases unmatched to any gene: 10. The CDR3 extends over 15 amino acids. The germline V gene encodes CDR1 SGHVS and CDR2 FNYEAQ.

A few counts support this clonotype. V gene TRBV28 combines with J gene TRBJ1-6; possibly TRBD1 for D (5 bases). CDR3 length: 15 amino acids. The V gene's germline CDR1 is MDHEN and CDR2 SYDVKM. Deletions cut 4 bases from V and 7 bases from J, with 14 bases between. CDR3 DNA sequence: TGTGCCAGCAGTTGGGGCGGGTTGAAAAATTCACCCCTCCACTTT. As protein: CASSWGGLKNSPLHF.

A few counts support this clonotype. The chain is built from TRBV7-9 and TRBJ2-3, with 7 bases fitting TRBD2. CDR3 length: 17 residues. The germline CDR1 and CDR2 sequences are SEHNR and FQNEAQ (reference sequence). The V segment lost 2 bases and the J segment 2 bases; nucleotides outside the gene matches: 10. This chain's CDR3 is CASSLPTSSGSTDTQYF. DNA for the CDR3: TGTGCCAGCAGCTTACCAACCTCTAGCGGCTCCACAGATACGCAGTATTTT.

The CDR3 nucleotides read TGCGCCAGCAGCCAAGAGACGACAGGAGGGGGGTGGGACACTGAAGCTTTCTTT. It encodes CASSQETTGGGWDTEAFF. V is TRBV4-3 and J is TRBJ1-1; D is possibly TRBD1 (6 bases). Germline V gene sequence: CDR1 LGHNA, CDR2 YSLEER. The CDR3 sequence is 18 residues long. The V end was cut by 0 bases, the J end by 3 bases, with 20 bases between.

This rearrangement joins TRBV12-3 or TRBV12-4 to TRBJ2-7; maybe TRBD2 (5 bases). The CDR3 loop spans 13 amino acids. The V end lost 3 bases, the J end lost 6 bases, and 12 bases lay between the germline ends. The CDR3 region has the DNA TGTGCCAGCAGTTTGAAGAGCGGCACCGAGCAGTACTTC. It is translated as CASSLKSGTEQYF.

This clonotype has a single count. This chain's CDR3 is CASSQGARGAQAFF. In DNA, the CDR3 is TGTGCCAGCAGCCAAGGAGCTCGGGGGGCGCAAGCTTTCTTT. The V gene is TRBV3-1, the J gene TRBJ1-1, with D perhaps TRBD1 (6 bases). The CDR3 is 14 amino acids. Trimming removed 1 base from V and 9 bases from J, with 15 bases in between. The germline gives CDR1 LGHDT, CDR2 YNNKEL (reference sequence).

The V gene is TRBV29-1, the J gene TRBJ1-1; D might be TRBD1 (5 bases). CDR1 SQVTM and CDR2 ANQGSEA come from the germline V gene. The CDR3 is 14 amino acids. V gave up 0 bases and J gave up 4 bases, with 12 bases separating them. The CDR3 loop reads CSVEEGLGPTEAFF. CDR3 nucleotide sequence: TGCAGCGTTGAAGAGGGGCTGGGCCCCACTGAAGCTTTCTTT.